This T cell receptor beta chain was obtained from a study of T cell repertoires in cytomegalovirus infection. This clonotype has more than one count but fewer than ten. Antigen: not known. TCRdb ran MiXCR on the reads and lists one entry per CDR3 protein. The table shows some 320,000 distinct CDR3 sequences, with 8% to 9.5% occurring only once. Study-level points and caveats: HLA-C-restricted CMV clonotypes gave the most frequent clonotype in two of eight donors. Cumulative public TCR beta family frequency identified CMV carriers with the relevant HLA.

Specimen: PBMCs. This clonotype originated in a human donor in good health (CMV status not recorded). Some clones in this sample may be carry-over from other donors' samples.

The CDR3 sequence is CSARDSATSTDTQYF. The CDR3 bases are TGCAGTGCTAGAGACTCGGCGACTAGCACAGATACGCAGTATTTT. V and J are TRBV20-1 and TRBJ2-3, with no clear D. The CDR3 spans 15 residues. The V gene lost 0 bases and the J gene lost 0 bases, with 10 bases spanning the gap. Germline CDR1 is DFQATT and CDR2 is SNEGSKA (reference sequence).